A single sample is the source of the 14 T cell receptor beta chains below, sequenced in a study of response to subunit inactivated influenza vaccine. TCRdb recomputed calls from the RT-PCR reads with MiXCR, one row per CDR3 protein. Of roughly 630,000 distinct CDR3 sequences in the sample, approximately 14% were seen once. This material consisted of PBMCs from blood, taken 14 to 15 days before vaccination. These receptors all stem from a man in his fifties who received an inactivated influenza vaccine.

In the case of this clonotype: One end of the junction varies from germline; a read error may be responsible. The chain links TRBV29-1 to TRBJ1-1, with unresolved D. CDR3 length: 13 residues. Germline V gives CDR1 SQVTM, CDR2 ANQGSEA. Here the CDR3 DNA reads TGCAGCGTTGGGGTAAGGAGGGATACTGAAACTTTCTTT. It codes for CSVGVRRDTETFF.

The rearrangement uses TRBV7-2 and TRBJ1-2; 7 bases map to TRBD1. The germline V gene encodes CDR1 SGHTA and CDR2 FQGNSA. Trimming took 3 bases from V and 7 from J; bases not matched to a gene: 8. The CDR3 contains 14 residues. The CDR3 region is CASSFPGQYPGYTF. As DNA, the CDR3 is TGTGCCAGCAGCTTTCCGGGACAGTATCCTGGCTACACCTTC.

This clonotype was seen ten or more times. The rearrangement links TRBV12-3 or TRBV12-4 to TRBJ2-1; tentatively, D is TRBD2 (5 bases). This CDR3 spans 15 amino acids. The V gene lost 5 bases and the J gene lost 9 bases, with 20 bases spanning the gap. The CDR3 region is CASSRLGPPGSEQFF. The CDR3 DNA reads as TGTGCCAGCAGTCGCTTAGGGCCCCCGGGGAGTGAGCAGTTCTTC.

The chain has TRBV19 and TRBJ1-5; D may be TRBD1 (5 bases). The V and J ends lost 6 bases and 3 bases respectively, with 15 bases between them. Germline CDR1 reads LNHDA; CDR2 reads SQIVND (reference sequence). This CDR3 is 15 amino acids long. CDR3 amino acids: CASSTGTVNNQPQHF. The DNA of the CDR3 is TGTGCCAGTAGCACGGGGACGGTAAACAATCAGCCCCAGCATTTT.

Concerning this clonotype itself: This may stem from a read error, because a much larger clone lies one nucleotide away. The rearrangement links TRBV4-3 to TRBJ1-1; perhaps TRBD1 as D (6 bases). This CDR3 spans 14 amino acids. Germline-derived CDR1 and CDR2 are LGHNA and YSLEER. Trimming took off 3 bases at V and 0 bases at J, with 8 bases between the two ends. The CDR3 loop is CASSHGQMNTEAFF. The CDR3 nucleotides read TGCGCCAGCAGCCACGGACAGATGAACACTGAAGCTTTCTTT.

The rearrangement uses TRBV7-2 and TRBJ2-3; possibly TRBD1 for D (6 bases). The V gene's germline CDR1 is SGHTA and CDR2 FQGNSA. The V end was cut by 0 bases, the J end by 5 bases, with 12 bases between. The CDR3 sequence is 15 residues long. CDR3 coding DNA: TGTGCCAGCAGCTTAGCGGGCAGGGGAATAGATACGCAGTATTTT. Translated: CASSLAGRGIDTQYF.

The sample holds many counts of this clonotype. This chain joins TRBV20-1 and TRBJ2-2; 14 nucleotides line up with TRBD2. Germline V gene sequence: CDR1 DFQATT, CDR2 SNEGSKA (reference sequence). CDR3 length: 17 amino acids. Unmatched junction bases numbered 8, after V lost 3 bases and J lost 5 bases. The CDR3 sequence: CSASDPGLAGVTGELFF. CDR3 bases: TGCAGTGCTAGCGACCCGGGACTAGCGGGAGTAACCGGGGAGCTGTTTTTT.

V is TRBV7-2 and J is TRBJ2-7; D ambiguous. Germline CDR1 and CDR2: SGHTA and FQGNSA. This CDR3 spans 15 amino acids. Deletions cut 1 base from V and 0 bases from J, with 10 bases between. CDR3 nucleotide sequence: TGTGCCAGCAGCTTAGAGGGCAGAAGCTCCTACGAGCAGTACTTC. It translates to CASSLEGRSSYEQYF. The full variable domain, rest sourced from reference TRBV7-2 and TRBJ2-7, is GAGVSQSPSNKVTEKGKDVELRCDPISGHTALYWYRQSLGQGLEFLIYFQGNSAPDKSGLPSDRFSAERTGGSVSTLTIQRTQQEDSAVYLCASSLEGRSSYEQYFGPGTRLTVT.

The gene calls are TRBV6-2 or TRBV6-3 and TRBJ1-1; D ambiguous. Germline CDR1 is MNHEY and CDR2 is SVGEGT. This CDR3 has 11 amino acids. The ends were cut back, 8 bases at V and 5 bases at J, with 9 bases in the middle. The CDR3 loop reads CASVLGTEAFF. For the CDR3, the DNA is TGTGCCAGCGTTTTGGGAACTGAAGCTTTCTTT.

The table lists this clonotype with a few counts. The J gene is TRBJ2-3, the V gene TRBV9; the match to TRBD1 covers 7 bases. Germline CDR1 is SGDLS and CDR2 is YYNGEE. The CDR3 extends over 15 amino acids. V lost 7 bases, J lost 2 bases, and 10 bases stayed unmatched. The DNA of the CDR3 is TGTGCCAGCGCGAAGAGGGACAGATTCACAGATACGCAGTATTTT. Translating it yields CASAKRDRFTDTQYF.

This chain uses TRBV6-1 with TRBJ1-2; TRBD1 aligns across 7 bases. The CDR3 length is 18 residues. Germline-derived CDR1 and CDR2 are MNHNS and SASEGT. J was trimmed by 4 bases and V by 6 bases; bases with no gene match: 20. CDR3 nucleotides: TGTGCCAGCAGCCGTTCTGGGCCTCCCCGACAGGGTTCCTATGGCTACACCTTC. It codes for CASSRSGPPRQGSYGYTF.

This chain joins TRBV25-1 and TRBJ2-7; 8 nucleotides line up with TRBD2. The CDR3 length is 13 residues. Germline CDR1 MGHDK, CDR2 SYGVNS. V gave up 4 bases and J gave up 4 bases; unmatched junction bases: 3. The CDR3 coding sequence is TGTGCCAGCAGTGTTAGCGGGAATTACGAGCAGTACTTC. Protein product: CASSVSGNYEQYF.

This clonotype occurred a few times. This chain links TRBV10-1 with TRBJ2-3; possible D gene TRBD2, 6 bases. Germline CDR1 reads WNHNN; CDR2 reads SYGVQD (reference sequence). V was pared by 2 bases and J by 5 bases, with 20 bases between. This CDR3 contains 17 residues. The CDR3 reads CASSEIFGGLEEDTQYF. CDR3 DNA sequence: TGCGCCAGCAGTGAGATATTCGGGGGTTTGGAGGAAGATACGCAGTATTTT.

This clonotype was counted a few times. In DNA form, the CDR3 reads TGTGCCAGCAGTTGGACAGGGGGGAATGACTATGGCTACACCTTC. Translation gives CASSWTGGNDYGYTF. The gene calls are TRBV12-3 or TRBV12-4 and TRBJ1-2, with 10 positions matching TRBD1. There are 15 residues in the CDR3. Trimming cost V 4 bases and J 3 bases; bases outside gene matches: 5.